This T cell receptor (beta chain) stems from a study of control samples from healthy donors and cancer patients. V gave up 5 bases and J gave up 2 bases, with 17 bases separating them. The CDR3 contains 16 residues. Germline CDR1 is MDHEN and CDR2 is SYDVKM. Assay used: immunoSEQ multiplex PCR; TCRdb lists only in-frame clones, some missing. The sample has about 270,000 clones, around 79% seen once. V usage is TRBV28 and J usage is TRBJ2-3, with D maybe TRBD2 (5 bases). The sample taken for sequencing was PBMCs. The clonotype originates from a woman in her sixties or seventies with lung cancer. The CDR3 nucleotides read TGTGCCAGCAGTGAAGCCGGGGTCGGGAACACAGATACGCAGTATTTT. Translating it yields CASSEAGVGNTDTQYF. Full variable domain (missing parts from reference TRBV28 and TRBJ2-3): DVKVTQSSRYLVKRTGEKVFLECVQDMDHENMFWYRQDPGLGLRLIYFSYDVKMKEKGDIPEGYSVSREKKERFSLILESASTNQTSMYLCASSEAGVGNTDTQYFGPGTRLTVL.